This TCR beta chain came from a study of T-cell reconstitution after alpha-beta-depleted transplantation in children. Study findings and constraints: Several hundred graft clones that had expanded were reportedly the source of alpha-beta T cells about two months after transplant.

The TCRbeta library incorporated unique molecular identifiers. TCRdb ran MiXCR on the PCR reads and lists one entry per CDR3 protein. The data contain approximately 190,000 distinct CDR3 sequences, about 8.2% of them seen just once; the ten biggest clones take up less than 40%. Germline CDR1 is MNHEY and CDR2 is SVGEGT. The CDR3 length is 15 residues. Germline trimming cut 1 base from V and 10 bases from J; bases unmatched to any gene: 2. This clonotype was seen ten or more times. Its antigen remains unidentified. The chain is built from TRBV6-2 or TRBV6-3 and TRBJ2-1; 15 positions match TRBD2. The TCR sequence derives from a male patient between 2 and 15 years old who had a stem cell transplant for acute myeloid leukemia, so the T cells may come from the graft donor. This specimen was PBMCs, mostly from graft donor cells, taken 360 days after TCRalphabeta/CD19-depleted stem cell transplant. The CDR3 region has the DNA TGTGCCAGCAGTTACTGGACTAGCGGGAGGGCAGAGCAGTTCTTC. This codes for CASSYWTSGRAEQFF.